Given below is one T cell receptor (beta chain) in context. Its specificity is not known. The record originates from a study of PD-1 blockade in classical Hodgkin lymphoma. Study details: Patients in the cohort were put on intravenous nivolumab, 3 mg/kg every 2 weeks. The study, taken as a whole, reports: Exclusion removed patients who began nivolumab under 1 year after ASCT. There was a significant rise in CD4+ TCR diversity by C4D1, with no such rise for CD8+.

No patient escaped relapse after autologous stem cell transplantation, and brentuximab vedotin exposure varied. Negative selection with magnetic separation was used to purify CD4+ T cells from thawed PBMCs. Sequencing was performed with immunoSEQ multiplex PCR; in TCRdb, only in-frame clones are kept and a portion is missing. In the table there are about 31,000 clones, approximately 85% of which are singletons. Germline CDR1 is SGDLS and CDR2 is YYNGEE. V trimming: 0 bases; J trimming: 6 bases; junction bases outside the gene matches: 11. The CDR3 totals 17 residues. The sample here was CD4+ T cells from blood, taken at baseline. The chain couples TRBV9 to TRBJ2-1; 8 bases are a match to TRBD2. This receptor was taken from a human donor with classical Hodgkin lymphoma. CDR3 DNA sequence: TGTGCCAGCAGCGTAGGTCCCCTAACGGGAGGGCGCAATGAGCAGTTCTTC. Its protein product is CASSVGPLTGGRNEQFF. The variable domain in full, completed from reference TRBV9 and TRBJ2-1, reads DSGVTQTPKHLITATGQRVTLRCSPRSGDLSVYWYQQSLDQGLQFLIQYYNGEERAKGNILERFSAQQFPDLHSELNLSSLELGDSALYFCASSVGPLTGGRNEQFFGPGTRLTVL.